These 32 T cell receptor beta chains came from one sample sequenced in a study of blood T cell repertoires in COVID-19. Data came from immunoSEQ multiplex PCR; TCRdb stores just in-frame clones and leaves some out. The sample includes approximately 70,000 clones, over 75% seen only once; the top ten take 7.3%. Sequenced sample: peripheral blood. These receptors came from a middle-aged man with COVID-19, enrolled during active disease.

J is TRBJ2-7 and V is TRBV6-1; 7 bases fit TRBD1. V dropped 0 bases and J dropped 4; count of bases not matched to a gene: 3. Germline-derived CDR1 and CDR2 are MNHNS and SASEGT. The CDR3 spans 14 residues. This chain's CDR3 is CASSEAGTDYEQYF. The CDR3 nucleotides are TGTGCCAGCAGTGAAGCTGGGACAGATTACGAGCAGTACTTC.

The V and J genes are TRBV30 and TRBJ1-1; TRBD1 is a possible D gene (5 bases). The CDR3 has 17 amino acids. Trimming removed 0 bases from V and 4 bases from J, with 21 bases in between. Germline V gives CDR1 GTSNPN, CDR2 SVGIG (reference sequence). CDR3 DNA sequence: TGTGCCTGGAGTGTAACGCCCCCCCATGGGGGGGTCACTGAAGCTTTCTTT. Translation: CAWSVTPPHGGVTEAFF.

The gene calls are TRBV11-2 and TRBJ2-5; 8 bases map to TRBD2. The length of the CDR3 is 16 residues. V was clipped by 2 bases and J by 5 bases; unmatched bases: 10. Germline CDR1 reads SGHAT; CDR2 reads FQNNGV. CDR3 sequence: CASSLNGGASRETQYF. CDR3 DNA sequence: TGTGCCAGCAGCTTAAACGGGGGGGCTTCTCGTGAGACCCAGTACTTC.

The V and J genes are TRBV5-1 and TRBJ2-7, with 8 nucleotides matching TRBD1. Trimming cost V 3 bases and J 5 bases; bases outside gene matches: 7. Germline CDR1 and CDR2: SGHRS and YFSETQ. The CDR3 is made up of 14 amino acids. CDR3 amino acids: CASSSRGQGDEQYF. For the CDR3, the DNA is TGCGCCAGCAGCTCCCGTGGACAGGGAGACGAGCAGTACTTC.

The chain links TRBV5-5 to TRBJ2-1; D is possibly TRBD2 (6 bases). CDR1 and CDR2 (germline): SGHKS, YYEKEE (reference sequence). Deletions cut 2 bases from V and 6 bases from J, with 18 bases between. CDR3 size: 16 residues. The CDR3 region is CASSLLSGERGNEQFF. The CDR3 nucleotides read TGTGCCAGCAGCTTACTTTCGGGGGAGAGGGGCAATGAGCAGTTCTTC.

The J gene is TRBJ1-5, the V gene TRBV7-2; D is undetermined. V was pared by 5 bases and J by 6 bases, with 8 bases between. This CDR3 comprises 12 residues. Looked up from germline, CDR1 is SGHTA and CDR2 is FQGNSA. CDR3 region: CASSARGQPQHF. CDR3 coding DNA: TGTGCCAGCAGCGCCCGAGGTCAGCCCCAGCATTTT.

This CDR3 reads CASSDRGPESPLHF. CDR3 DNA: TGTGCCAGCAGTGACAGGGGGCCTGAATCACCCCTCCACTTT. This rearrangement joins TRBV6-1 to TRBJ1-6; TRBD1 agrees at 8 bases. Germline loops: CDR1 MNHNS, CDR2 SASEGT. The CDR3 contains 14 residues. Trimming at V came to 3 bases and at J to 10 bases, leaving 5 bases not matched to a gene.

The chain joins TRBV3-1 (or the pseudogene TRBV3-2) to TRBJ1-6; 9 nucleotides line up with TRBD1. Germline lookup yields CDR1 LGHDT and CDR2 YNNKEL (reference sequence). V trimming: 3 bases; J trimming: 7 bases; junction bases outside the gene matches: 7. The CDR3 is 16 amino acids. The CDR3 DNA is TGTGCCAGCAGCCAGGGACAGGGCGGGCTAAATTCACCCCTCCACTTT. Residues: CASSQGQGGLNSPLHF.

The chain employs TRBV2 and TRBJ2-2; tentative D call: TRBD2 (5 bases). This CDR3 has 15 residues. Germline V gene lookup returns CDR1 SNHLY and CDR2 FYNNEI. V shed 3 bases and J shed 3 bases, with 11 bases lying between them. For the CDR3, the DNA is TGTGCCAGCAGTGAGCATGCGGAGGACACCGGGGAGCTGTTTTTT. Translated, it gives CASSEHAEDTGELFF.

This chain uses TRBV6-1 with TRBJ1-2; TRBD1 is a possible D gene (5 bases). CDR1 is MNHNS, CDR2 SASEGT, per germline. V was cut by 2 bases and J by 5 bases, with 18 bases left in between. The CDR3 covers 16 residues. CDR3 in amino acids: CASSEPTGYVPYGYTF. The CDR3 DNA reads TGTGCCAGCAGTGAACCTACAGGTTACGTCCCATATGGCTACACCTTC.

The chain joins TRBV12-5 to TRBJ2-1; a weak D match, TRBD1 (5 bases). The CDR3 covers 14 residues. V was trimmed by 6 bases and J by 2 bases, leaving 11 bases between them. Germline-derived CDR1 and CDR2 are LGHNT and FRNRAP. The CDR3 bases are TGTGCTAGTGGCCTAGGACATCCCTACAATGAGCAGTTCTTC. Its protein product is CASGLGHPYNEQFF.

The rearrangement links TRBV2 to TRBJ2-5; D possibly corresponds to TRBD1 (5 bases). V was shortened by 4 bases and J by 1 base, with 7 bases between the two germline ends. Per germline, CDR1 SNHLY and CDR2 FYNNEI. This CDR3 spans 13 amino acids. The CDR3 reads CASSVQGQETQYF. CDR3 coding DNA: TGTGCCAGCAGTGTTCAGGGCCAAGAGACCCAGTACTTC.

This chain connects TRBV20-1 to TRBJ2-3; 8 bases align to TRBD2. CDR1 is DFQATT and CDR2 is SNEGSKA in the germline V gene (reference sequence). The CDR3 has 15 residues. Losses at the gene ends were 6 bases for V and 7 bases for J; bases not matched to a gene: 15. CDR3 in amino acids: CSASSPGGQSNTQYF. DNA of the CDR3: TGCAGTGCCAGTTCCCCGGGGGGGCAGTCCAATACGCAGTATTTT.

The rearrangement uses TRBV30 and TRBJ2-3, with D hard to call. V was trimmed by 1 base and J by 2 bases, leaving 19 bases between them. Germline V gives CDR1 GTSNPN, CDR2 SVGIG (reference sequence). The CDR3 totals 17 residues. CDR3: CAWSADSQLYHTDTQYF. The DNA of the CDR3 is TGTGCCTGGAGTGCCGATTCACAGTTATACCACACAGATACGCAGTATTTT.

The chain joins TRBV9 to TRBJ2-1; the D gene is possibly TRBD2 (6 bases). Germline V gene sequence: CDR1 SGDLS, CDR2 YYNGEE. The V gene lost 0 bases and the J gene lost 4 bases, with 11 bases spanning the gap. The CDR3 covers 15 residues. The CDR3 sequence: CASSVGGALYNEQFF. The CDR3 coding sequence is TGTGCCAGCAGCGTAGGCGGGGCCTTATACAATGAGCAGTTCTTC.

This clone was seen only a few times. The V and J genes are TRBV6-1 and TRBJ2-7; the match to TRBD1 covers 7 bases. This CDR3 region has 15 residues. Germline trimming cut 2 bases from V and 4 bases from J; bases unmatched to any gene: 8. CDR1 and CDR2 (germline): MNHNS, SASEGT. The CDR3 region has the DNA TGTGCCAGCAGTGAAAAGGACAGGTTAAGGTACGAGCAGTACTTC. Translated: CASSEKDRLRYEQYF.

CDR3 nucleotides: TGTGCCAGCAGCTTACGGCCCTCCGGGGTCGGGGAGCTGTTTTTT. This sequence encodes CASSLRPSGVGELFF. The V and J genes are TRBV7-2 and TRBJ2-2; a possible D gene is TRBD2 (5 bases). The length of the CDR3 is 15 residues. V was clipped by 2 bases and J by 7 bases, with 14 bases between them. The germline gives CDR1 SGHTA, CDR2 FQGNSA.

The chain has TRBV6-2 or TRBV6-3 and TRBJ1-1; weak D call: TRBD1 (5 bases). The germline CDR1 and CDR2 sequences are MNHEY and SVGEGT. The CDR3 length is 13 residues. V was clipped by 2 bases and J by 4 bases, with 8 bases between them. The CDR3, as DNA: TGTGCCAGCAGTTACAGGGGAAGCACTGAAGCTTTCTTT. It yields the protein CASSYRGSTEAFF.

This clone came up once. CDR3 protein: CASSLYGVGPAGNQPQHF. The CDR3, as DNA: TGTGCCAGCAGCTTGTATGGGGTGGGACCCGCGGGAAATCAGCCCCAGCATTTT. The chain combines TRBV5-6 with TRBJ1-5; possible D gene TRBD1, 5 bases. The V end lost 1 base, the J end lost 4 bases, and 21 bases lay between the germline ends. This CDR3 region has 18 residues. The germline gives CDR1 SGHDT, CDR2 YYEEEE. The complete variable domain, with remaining parts taken from reference TRBV5-6 and TRBJ1-5, reads DAGVTQSPTHLIKTRGQQVTLRCSPKSGHDTVSWYQQALGQGPQFIFQYYEEEERQRGNFPDRFSGHQFPNYSSELNVNALLLGDSALYLCASSLYGVGPAGNQPQHFGDGTRLSIL.

The chain joins TRBV29-1 to TRBJ2-7; 15 bases map to TRBD2. The CDR3 loop spans 13 amino acids. V lost 7 bases and J lost 2; bases outside the gene matches: 0. Germline V gene lookup returns CDR1 SQVTM and CDR2 ANQGSEA. This chain's CDR3 is CSGTSGGAYEQYF. CDR3 DNA: TGCAGCGGGACTAGCGGGGGGGCCTACGAGCAGTACTTC.

V and J are TRBV20-1 and TRBJ2-1; D unresolved. Between the trimmed V and J ends, which lost 2 bases and 5 bases, there was a span of 4 bases. The germline gives CDR1 DFQATT, CDR2 SNEGSKA (reference sequence). This CDR3 contains 11 residues. The CDR3 coding sequence is TGCAGTGCTAGAACGGACAATGAGCAGTTCTTC. It yields the protein CSARTDNEQFF.

The rearrangement joins TRBV5-6 to TRBJ2-7; tentative D call: TRBD1 (6 bases). Trimming removed 3 bases from V and 2 bases from J, with 12 bases in between. This CDR3 has 14 amino acids. The germline V gene encodes CDR1 SGHDT and CDR2 YYEEEE. CDR3 region: CASSYTGTPYEQYF. The CDR3 DNA reads TGTGCCAGCAGCTATACCGGGACACCCTACGAGCAGTACTTC.

The rearrangement joins TRBV30 to TRBJ2-7, with 11 bases aligning to TRBD2. Trimming at V came to 2 bases and at J to 0 bases, leaving 0 bases not matched to a gene. CDR1 GTSNPN and CDR2 SVGIG come from the germline V gene (reference sequence). This CDR3 region has 14 residues. This CDR3 reads CAWSLAGGSYEQYF. CDR3 in DNA: TGTGCCTGGAGTCTAGCGGGGGGCTCCTACGAGCAGTACTTC.

The chain is built from TRBV28 and TRBJ1-5, with TRBD1 matching 7 bases. CDR1 and CDR2 from the germline V gene are MDHEN and SYDVKM. There are 16 residues in the CDR3. J gave up 4 bases and V 7 bases, and 13 bases lay outside the gene matches. The CDR3 loop reads CASTTPPTGRNQPQHF. As DNA, the CDR3 is TGTGCCAGCACCACTCCACCGACAGGGAGAAATCAGCCCCAGCATTTT.

The chain uses TRBV11-3 and TRBJ2-1; unclear D gene. Germline values: CDR1 SGHNT, CDR2 YENEEA. The CDR3 spans 14 residues. V lost 2 bases and J lost 10, with 15 bases in between. The CDR3 reads CASSLHFSLGEQFF. The CDR3 DNA follows: TGTGCCAGCAGCTTACATTTCAGCCTCGGGGAGCAGTTCTTC. The whole variable domain, remainder taken from reference TRBV11-3 and TRBJ2-1, is EAGVVQSPRYKIIEKKQPVAFWCNPISGHNTLYWYLQNLGQGPELLIRYENEEAVDDSQLPKDRFSAERLKGVDSTLKIQPAELGDSAVYLCASSLHFSLGEQFFGPGTRLTVL.

The V gene is TRBV12-3 or TRBV12-4, the J gene TRBJ2-1; TRBD1 agrees at 7 bases. This CDR3 region has 13 residues. The V segment lost 7 bases and the J segment 6 bases; nucleotides outside the gene matches: 6. This chain's CDR3 is CASKRDRGNEQFF. The CDR3 DNA sequence: TGTGCCAGCAAACGGGACAGAGGCAATGAGCAGTTCTTC.

The rearrangement links TRBV10-3 to TRBJ2-1; 7 nucleotides match TRBD2. The J segment lost 4 bases and the V segment lost 4 bases, leaving 13 bases of the junction unmatched. Germline V gene lookup returns CDR1 ENHRY and CDR2 SYGVKD. The CDR3 totals 17 residues. The CDR3 loop is CAISVVGGGGFYNEQFF. The CDR3 bases are TGTGCCATCAGTGTAGTAGGCGGGGGTGGTTTTTACAATGAGCAGTTCTTC.

The chain combines TRBV5-1 with TRBJ2-2; D possibly corresponds to TRBD1 (5 bases). This CDR3 has 16 amino acids. Germline CDR1 and CDR2: SGHRS and YFSETQ. The ends were cut back, 1 base at V and 1 base at J, with 11 bases in the middle. The CDR3 reads CASSLRQGMNTGELFF. The CDR3 DNA follows: TGCGCCAGCAGCTTGAGGCAGGGTATGAACACCGGGGAGCTGTTTTTT.

The chain is built from TRBV27 and TRBJ2-7, with 8 nucleotides matching TRBD1. The germline gives CDR1 MNHEY, CDR2 SMNVEV (reference sequence). V shed 6 bases, J shed 10 bases, and the junction held 17 bases outside the gene matches. The CDR3 is 15 amino acids. In DNA, the CDR3 is TGTGCCAGCAGAAGTCACGGACAGGGTCACGAAGAACAGTACTTC. This codes for CASRSHGQGHEEQYF.

The chain is built from TRBV7-7 and TRBJ2-2; 8 nucleotides line up with TRBD2. With V trimmed by 5 bases and J by 7 bases, 6 bases remained unmatched. The germline V gene has CDR1 SSHAT and CDR2 FNYEAQ (reference sequence). The CDR3 length is 14 residues. In nucleotides, the CDR3 is TGTGCCAGCAGCACACTAGCGGCTCACGGGGAGCTGTTTTTT. Its protein product is CASSTLAAHGELFF.

This clone showed up just a few times. V is TRBV2 and J is TRBJ1-5; D is ambiguous. V shed 7 bases and J shed 3 bases, with 13 bases lying between them. Germline lookup yields CDR1 SNHLY and CDR2 FYNNEI. The CDR3 loop spans 14 amino acids. CDR3 nucleotides: TGTGCCAGCACCGCTCGGACTTACAATCAGCCCCAGCATTTT. Protein: CASTARTYNQPQHF.

This clone appeared a few times. The CDR3 reads CASSSRGGATGELFF. In DNA, the CDR3 is TGTGCCAGCAGTTCCCGGGGGGGGGCCACCGGGGAGCTGTTTTTT. V usage is TRBV6-5 and J usage is TRBJ2-2; TRBD2 aligns across 8 bases. Germline CDR1 MNHEY, CDR2 SVGAGI. After removal of 4 bases from V and 4 bases from J, the junction contained 5 bases not matched to a gene. This CDR3 has 15 residues.